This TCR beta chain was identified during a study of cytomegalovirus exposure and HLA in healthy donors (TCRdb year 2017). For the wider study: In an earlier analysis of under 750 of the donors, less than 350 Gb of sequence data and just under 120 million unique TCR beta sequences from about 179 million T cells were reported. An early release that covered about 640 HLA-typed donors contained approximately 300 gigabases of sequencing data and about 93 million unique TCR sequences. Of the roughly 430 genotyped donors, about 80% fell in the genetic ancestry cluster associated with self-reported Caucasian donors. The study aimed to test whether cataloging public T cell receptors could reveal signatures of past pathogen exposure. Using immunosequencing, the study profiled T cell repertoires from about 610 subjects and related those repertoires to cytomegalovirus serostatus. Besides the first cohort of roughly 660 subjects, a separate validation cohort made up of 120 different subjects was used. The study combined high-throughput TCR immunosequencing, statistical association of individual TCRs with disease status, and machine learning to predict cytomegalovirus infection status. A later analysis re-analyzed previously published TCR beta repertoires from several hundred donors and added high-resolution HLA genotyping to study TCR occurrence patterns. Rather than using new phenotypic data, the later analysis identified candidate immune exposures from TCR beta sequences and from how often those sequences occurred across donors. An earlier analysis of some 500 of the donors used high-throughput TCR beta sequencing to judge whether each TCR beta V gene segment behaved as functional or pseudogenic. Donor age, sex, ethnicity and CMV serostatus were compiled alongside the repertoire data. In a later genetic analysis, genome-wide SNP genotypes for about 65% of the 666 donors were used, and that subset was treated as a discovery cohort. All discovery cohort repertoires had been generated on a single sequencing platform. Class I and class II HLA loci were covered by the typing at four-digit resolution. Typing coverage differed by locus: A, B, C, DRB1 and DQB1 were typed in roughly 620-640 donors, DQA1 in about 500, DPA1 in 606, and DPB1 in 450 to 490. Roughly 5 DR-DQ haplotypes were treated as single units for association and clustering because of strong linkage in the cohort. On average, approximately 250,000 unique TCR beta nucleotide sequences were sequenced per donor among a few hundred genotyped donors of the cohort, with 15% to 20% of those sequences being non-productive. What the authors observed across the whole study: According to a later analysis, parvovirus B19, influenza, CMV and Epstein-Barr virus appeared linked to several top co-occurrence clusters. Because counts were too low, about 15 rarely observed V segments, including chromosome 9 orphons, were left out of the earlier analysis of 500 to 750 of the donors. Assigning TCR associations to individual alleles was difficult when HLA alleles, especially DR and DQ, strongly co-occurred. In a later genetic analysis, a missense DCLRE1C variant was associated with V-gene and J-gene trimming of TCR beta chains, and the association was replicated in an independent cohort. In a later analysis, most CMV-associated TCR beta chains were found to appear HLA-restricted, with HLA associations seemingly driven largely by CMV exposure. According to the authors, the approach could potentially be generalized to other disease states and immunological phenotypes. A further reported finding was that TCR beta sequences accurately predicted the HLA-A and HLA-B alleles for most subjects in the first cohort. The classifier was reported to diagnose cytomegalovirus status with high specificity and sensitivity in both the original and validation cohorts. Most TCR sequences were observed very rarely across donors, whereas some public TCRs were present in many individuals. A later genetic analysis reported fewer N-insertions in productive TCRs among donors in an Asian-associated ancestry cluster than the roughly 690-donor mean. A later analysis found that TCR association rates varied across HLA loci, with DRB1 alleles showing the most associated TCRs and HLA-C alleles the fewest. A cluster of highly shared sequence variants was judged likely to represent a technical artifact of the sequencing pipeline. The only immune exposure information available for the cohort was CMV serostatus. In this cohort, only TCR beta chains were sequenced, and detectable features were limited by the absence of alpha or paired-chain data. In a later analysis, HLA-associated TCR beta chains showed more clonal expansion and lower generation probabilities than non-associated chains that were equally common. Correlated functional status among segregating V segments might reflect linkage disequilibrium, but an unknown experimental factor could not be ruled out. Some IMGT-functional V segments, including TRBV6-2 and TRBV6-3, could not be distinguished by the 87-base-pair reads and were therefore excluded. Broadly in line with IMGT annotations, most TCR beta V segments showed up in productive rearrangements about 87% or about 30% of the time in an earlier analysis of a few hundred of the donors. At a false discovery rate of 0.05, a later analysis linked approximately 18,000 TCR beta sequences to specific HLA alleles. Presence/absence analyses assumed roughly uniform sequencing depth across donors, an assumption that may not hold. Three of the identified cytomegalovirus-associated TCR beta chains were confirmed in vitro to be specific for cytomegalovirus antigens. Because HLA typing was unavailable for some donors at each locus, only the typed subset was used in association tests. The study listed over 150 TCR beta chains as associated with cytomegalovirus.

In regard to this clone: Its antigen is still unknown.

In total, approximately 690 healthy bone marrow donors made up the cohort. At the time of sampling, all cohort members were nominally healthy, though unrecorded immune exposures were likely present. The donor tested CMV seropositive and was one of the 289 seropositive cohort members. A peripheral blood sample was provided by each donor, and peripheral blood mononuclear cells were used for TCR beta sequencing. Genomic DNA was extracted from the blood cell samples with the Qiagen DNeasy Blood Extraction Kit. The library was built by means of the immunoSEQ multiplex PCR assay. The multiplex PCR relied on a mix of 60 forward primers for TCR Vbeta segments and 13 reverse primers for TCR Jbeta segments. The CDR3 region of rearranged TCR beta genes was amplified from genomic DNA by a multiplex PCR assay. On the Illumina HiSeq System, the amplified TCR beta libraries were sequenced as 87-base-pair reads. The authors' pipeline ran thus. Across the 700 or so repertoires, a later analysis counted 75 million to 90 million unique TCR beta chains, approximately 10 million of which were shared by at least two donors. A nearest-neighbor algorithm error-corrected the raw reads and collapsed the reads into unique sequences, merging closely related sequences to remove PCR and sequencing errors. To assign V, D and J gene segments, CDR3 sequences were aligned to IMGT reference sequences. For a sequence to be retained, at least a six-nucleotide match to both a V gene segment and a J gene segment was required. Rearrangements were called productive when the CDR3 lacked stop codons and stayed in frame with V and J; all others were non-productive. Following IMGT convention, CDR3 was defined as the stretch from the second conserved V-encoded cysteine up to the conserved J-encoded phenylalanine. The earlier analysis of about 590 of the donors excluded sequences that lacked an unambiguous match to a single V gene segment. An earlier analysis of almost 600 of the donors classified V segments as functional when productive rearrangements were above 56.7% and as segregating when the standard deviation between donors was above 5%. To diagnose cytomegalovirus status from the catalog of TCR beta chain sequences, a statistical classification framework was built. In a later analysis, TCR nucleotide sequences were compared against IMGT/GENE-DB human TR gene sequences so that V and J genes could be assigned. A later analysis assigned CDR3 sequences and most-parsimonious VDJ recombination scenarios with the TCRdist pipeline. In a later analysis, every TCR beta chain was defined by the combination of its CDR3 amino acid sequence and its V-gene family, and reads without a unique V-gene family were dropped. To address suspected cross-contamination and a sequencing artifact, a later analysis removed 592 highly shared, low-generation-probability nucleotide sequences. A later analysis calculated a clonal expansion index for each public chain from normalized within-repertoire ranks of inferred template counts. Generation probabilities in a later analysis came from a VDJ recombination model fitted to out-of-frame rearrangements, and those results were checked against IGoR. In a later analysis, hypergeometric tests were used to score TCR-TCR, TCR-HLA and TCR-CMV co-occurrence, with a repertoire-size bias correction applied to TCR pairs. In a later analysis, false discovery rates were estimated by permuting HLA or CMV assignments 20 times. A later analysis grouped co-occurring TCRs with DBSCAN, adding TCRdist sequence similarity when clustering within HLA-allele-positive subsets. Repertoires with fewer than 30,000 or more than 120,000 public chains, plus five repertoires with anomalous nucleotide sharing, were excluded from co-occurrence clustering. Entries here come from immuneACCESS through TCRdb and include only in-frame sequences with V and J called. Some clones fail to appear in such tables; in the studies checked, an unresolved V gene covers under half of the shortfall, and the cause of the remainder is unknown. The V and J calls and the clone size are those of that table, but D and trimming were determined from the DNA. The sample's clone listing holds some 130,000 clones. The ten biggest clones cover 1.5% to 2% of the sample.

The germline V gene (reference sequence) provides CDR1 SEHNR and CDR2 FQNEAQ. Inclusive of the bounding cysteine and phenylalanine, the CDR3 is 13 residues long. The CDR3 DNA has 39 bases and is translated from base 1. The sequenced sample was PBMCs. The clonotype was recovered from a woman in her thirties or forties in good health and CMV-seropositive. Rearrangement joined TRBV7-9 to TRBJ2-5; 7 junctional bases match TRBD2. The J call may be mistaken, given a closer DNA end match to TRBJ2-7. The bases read TGTGCCAGCACTAGGGACTACTCCTACGAGCAGTACTTC. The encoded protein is CASTRDYSYEQYF.